This TCR beta chain was found in a study of shared clonotypes between healthy human individuals (dated by TCRdb to about 2020). General notes on the study: The cohort included three men and a couple of women between 18 and 49 years of age. For each donor, three plates each were used for CD4 naive and CD4 memory, two plates were used for CD8 naive, and one plate was used for CD8 memory. The study deeply sequenced blood TCR repertoires of about 5 healthy adults to estimate repertoire size and the extent of clonotype sharing between individuals. Libraries were prepared and TCR repertoires were sequenced by different laboratories using diverse techniques, in order to increase sequencing depth and limit assay-specific biases. Between about 0.9 and 10 billion PBMCs per donor were obtained by leukapheresis. The study at large found these results: Based on pairwise subsampling, the degree of clonotype sharing among donors was expected to be affected by sequencing depth. Estimated clonotype richness was generally larger for naive than for memory subsets. The small number of donors limited the genetic and exposure-history diversity represented. Higher generation probabilities were observed for clonotypes shared by all four sorted-subset donors than for non-shared clonotypes. Incomplete sequencing was indicated by rarefaction of sorted-subset datasets, despite the large sequencing depth. About 4.5% of naive CD4, 3% to 4% of naive CD8, around 2.3% of memory CD4, and about 0.4% of memory CD8 clonotypes were shared across several donors. Only blood was sampled, and tissue TCR repertoires likely differ from those in blood.

Comment on this clone: Its antigen is currently not known. No qualities accompany the bases; no much larger clone lies one base away.

Donors were healthy HIV-negative adults with no recently reported acute infections or vaccinations. Every donor was a Caucasian adult living in Nashville, Tennessee, USA. CD4+ T cells were enriched by magnetic negative selection, after which naive cells were positively selected on CD45RA and the negative fraction was taken as the memory subset. Blood was collected by leukapheresis, and PBMCs were isolated by Ficoll-Histopaque density gradient centrifugation and then cryopreserved in liquid nitrogen vapor phase. Analytical flow cytometry was used to check the purity and quantity of every magnetically sorted T cell population. Genomic DNA was isolated from every sorted fraction and measured by UV absorbance on a Nanodrop 2000c. Trimmed from V: 4 bases; trimmed from J: 3 bases; junction bases lacking a gene match: 10. According to the germline V gene (reference sequence), CDR1 reads SGHNT and CDR2 reads YYREEE. Counted from cysteine to phenylalanine, this CDR3 has 16 amino acids. The sequence is cut down to CDR3 DNA, 48 bases in frame from base 1.

TCR CDR3 regions were amplified from genomic DNA by multiplex PCR using the deep immunoSEQ assay. Genomic DNA extracted from each cell subset was distributed evenly over all wells of several immunoSEQ 96-well plates, and each plate served as one replicate. For sorted subsets, roughly 0.2 ug genomic DNA, equal to some 28,000 T cell genomes, was loaded into each replicate PCR. Purified libraries were quantified with a Qubit 3.0 fluorometer, sized on a Bioanalyzer 2100, and re-quantified with the KAPA Library Quantification kit. Every immunoSEQ 96-well plate was sequenced on a dedicated single-read 150-cycle Illumina NextSeq 550 flow cell. As for the original processing: Because the immunoSEQ output held only junctional sequences and lacked quality scores, the filtering could not match the filtering applied to full-length reads. Sequences were annotated with PyIR, a Python wrapper for IgBLAST v1.9, and V/J genes and CDR3 were assigned using IMGT germline references. Any read was removed if the V/J assignment was weak (E-value above 1e-6), the CDR3 was missing, or the read contained stop codons, out-of-frame junctions, or ambiguous translated residues. V3J clonotypes were defined as sequences sharing an identical inferred V gene, J gene, and CDR3 amino acid sequence. Percentage overlap between repertoires was calculated by dividing the number of shared unique clonotypes by the size of the smaller repertoire. Richness of each repertoire was evaluated using RTK rarefaction, the Chao1 estimator, and Recon v2.1 estimates of unobserved clonotypes. OLGA was used to compute generation probabilities for all TCRbeta clonotypes that the gDNA method yielded from several donors. TCRdb obtained this table from immuneACCESS and retained in-frame rearrangements with V and J assigned. These tables miss some clones; where compared with another copy, unresolved V genes account for less than half of the shortfall, and the remainder is unexplained. V, J and clone size derive from that table, while D and trimming were established from the DNA sequence. This sample holds roughly 2.2 million clones; 93% were observed only once. The ten largest clones represent about 0.41% of the sample.

In this chain, TRBV5-4 is recombined with TRBJ2-7; 10 of the junction bases match TRBD1. Sample: naive CD4+ T cells from PBMCs. The sample's cell subset or site label is to be understood as: CD45RA+ positively selected. The clonotype comes from a man aged 18 to 35 in good health. Some clones in this sample may be carry-over from other donors' samples. The CDR3 region has the sequence CASSLDPGTGVYEQYF. The DNA sequence is given as TGTGCCAGCAGCCTGGATCCCGGGACAGGGGTCTACGAGCAGTACTTC.